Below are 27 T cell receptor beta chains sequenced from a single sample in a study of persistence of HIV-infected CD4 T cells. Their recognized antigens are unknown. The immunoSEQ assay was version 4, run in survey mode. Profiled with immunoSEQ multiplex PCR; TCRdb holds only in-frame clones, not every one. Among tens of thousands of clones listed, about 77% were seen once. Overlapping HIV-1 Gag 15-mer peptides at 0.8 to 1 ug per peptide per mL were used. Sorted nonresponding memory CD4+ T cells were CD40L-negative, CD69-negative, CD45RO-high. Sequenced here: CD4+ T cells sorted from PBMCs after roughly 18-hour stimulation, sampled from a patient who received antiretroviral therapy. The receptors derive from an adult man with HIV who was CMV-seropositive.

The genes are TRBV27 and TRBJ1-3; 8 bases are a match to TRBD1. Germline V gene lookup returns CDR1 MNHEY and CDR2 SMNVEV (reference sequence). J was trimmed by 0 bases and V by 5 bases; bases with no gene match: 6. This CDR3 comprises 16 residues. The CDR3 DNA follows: TGTGCCAGCAGTCCTCGACAGGGGAGCTCTGGAAACACCATATATTTT. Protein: CASSPRQGSSGNTIYF.

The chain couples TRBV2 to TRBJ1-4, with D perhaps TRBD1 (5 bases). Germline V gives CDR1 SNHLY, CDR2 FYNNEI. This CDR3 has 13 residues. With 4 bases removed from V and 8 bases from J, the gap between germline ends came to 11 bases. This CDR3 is CASSGGVREKLFF. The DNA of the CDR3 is TGTGCCAGCAGTGGGGGGGTTCGCGAAAAACTGTTTTTT.

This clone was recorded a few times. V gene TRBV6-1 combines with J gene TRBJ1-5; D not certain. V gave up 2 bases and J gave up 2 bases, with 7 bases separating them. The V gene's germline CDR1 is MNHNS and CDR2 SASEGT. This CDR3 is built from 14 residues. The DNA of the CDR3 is TGTGCCAGCAGTGAATTATCCGGCAATCAGCCCCAGCATTTT. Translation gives CASSELSGNQPQHF.

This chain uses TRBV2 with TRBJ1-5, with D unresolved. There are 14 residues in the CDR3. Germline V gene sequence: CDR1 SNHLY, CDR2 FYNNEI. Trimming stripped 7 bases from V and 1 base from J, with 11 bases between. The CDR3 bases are TGTGCCAGCAAACTCGACGGAAGCAATCAGCCCCAGCATTTT. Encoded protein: CASKLDGSNQPQHF.

CDR3 sequence (DNA): TGTGCCAGCAGCCAGTCAACAGTCCAAGAGACCCAGTACTTC. Its translation is CASSQSTVQETQYF. The chain uses TRBV3-1 (or the pseudogene TRBV3-2) and TRBJ2-5; D call uncertain. V was cut by 3 bases and J by 1 base, with 9 bases left in between. The CDR3 has 14 amino acids. Germline CDR1 reads LGHDT; CDR2 reads YNNKEL (reference sequence).

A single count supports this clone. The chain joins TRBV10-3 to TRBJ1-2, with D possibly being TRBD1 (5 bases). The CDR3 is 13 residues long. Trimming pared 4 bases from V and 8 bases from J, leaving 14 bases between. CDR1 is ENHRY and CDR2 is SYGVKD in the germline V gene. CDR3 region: CAISVGDLEGYTF. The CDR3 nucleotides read TGTGCCATCAGTGTAGGGGATTTGGAGGGCTACACCTTC.

The CDR3 loop reads CASSRTGTRTSYNEQFF. The DNA of the CDR3 is TGTGCCAGCAGCCGGACCGGCACACGCACCTCCTACAATGAGCAGTTCTTC. The chain carries TRBV3-1 (or the pseudogene TRBV3-2) and TRBJ2-1; no clear D. The CDR3 totals 17 residues. V shed 4 bases and J shed 0 bases, with 16 bases lying between them. The germline gives CDR1 LGHDT, CDR2 YNNKEL (reference sequence).

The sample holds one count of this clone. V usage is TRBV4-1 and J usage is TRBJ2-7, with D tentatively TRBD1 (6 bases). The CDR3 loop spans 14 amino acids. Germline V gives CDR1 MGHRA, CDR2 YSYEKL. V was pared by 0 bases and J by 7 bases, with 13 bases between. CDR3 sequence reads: CASSQDQGQPEQYF. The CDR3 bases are TGCGCCAGCAGCCAAGATCAAGGACAGCCGGAGCAGTACTTC.

DNA for the CDR3: TGTGCCAGCAGTGCAGGACAGTTATTCTTATCCTACGAGCAGTACTTC. The encoded protein is CASSAGQLFLSYEQYF. The chain is built from TRBV6-1 and TRBJ2-7; possible D gene TRBD1, 6 bases. Trimming pared 4 bases from V and 1 base from J, leaving 17 bases between. The CDR3 contains 16 residues. CDR1 and CDR2 (germline): MNHNS, SASEGT.

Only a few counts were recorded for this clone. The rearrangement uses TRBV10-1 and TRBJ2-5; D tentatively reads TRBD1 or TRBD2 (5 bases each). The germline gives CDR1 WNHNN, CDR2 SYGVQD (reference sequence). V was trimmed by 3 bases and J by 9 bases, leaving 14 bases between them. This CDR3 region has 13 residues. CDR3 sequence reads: CASSEGVLGAQYF. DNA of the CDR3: TGCGCCAGCAGTGAAGGGGTCCTCGGGGCCCAGTACTTC.

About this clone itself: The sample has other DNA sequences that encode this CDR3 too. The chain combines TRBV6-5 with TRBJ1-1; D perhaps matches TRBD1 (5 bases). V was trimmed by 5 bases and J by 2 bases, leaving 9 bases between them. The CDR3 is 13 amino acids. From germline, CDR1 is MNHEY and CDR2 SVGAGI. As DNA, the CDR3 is TGTGCCAGCAGTCCGACAGAAAACACTGAAGCTTTCTTT. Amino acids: CASSPTENTEAFF.

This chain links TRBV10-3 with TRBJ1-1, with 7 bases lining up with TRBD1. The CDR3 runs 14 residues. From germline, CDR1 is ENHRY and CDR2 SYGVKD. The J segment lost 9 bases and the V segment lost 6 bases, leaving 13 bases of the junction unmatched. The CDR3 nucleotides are TGTGCCATCAGCTCAGGGGGAGCGGGAGAAAAAGCTTTCTTT. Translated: CAISSGGAGEKAFF.

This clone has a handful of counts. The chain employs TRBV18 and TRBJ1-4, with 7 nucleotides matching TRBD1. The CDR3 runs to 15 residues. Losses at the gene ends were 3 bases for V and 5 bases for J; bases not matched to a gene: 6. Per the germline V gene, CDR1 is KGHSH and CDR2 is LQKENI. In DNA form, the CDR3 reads TGTGCCAGCTCACCTCGGGACAGTTCGAATGAAAAACTGTTTTTT. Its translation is CASSPRDSSNEKLFF.

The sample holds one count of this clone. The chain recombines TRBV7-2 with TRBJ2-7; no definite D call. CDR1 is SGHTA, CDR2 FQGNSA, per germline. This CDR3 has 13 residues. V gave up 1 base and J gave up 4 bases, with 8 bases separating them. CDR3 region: CASSLDMRYEQYF. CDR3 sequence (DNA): TGTGCCAGCAGCTTAGATATGAGGTACGAGCAGTACTTC.

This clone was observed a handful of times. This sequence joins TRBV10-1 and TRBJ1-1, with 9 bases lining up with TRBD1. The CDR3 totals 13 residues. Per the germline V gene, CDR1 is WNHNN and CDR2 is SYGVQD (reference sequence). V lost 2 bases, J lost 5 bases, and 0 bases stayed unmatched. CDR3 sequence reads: CASSEGQGTEAFF. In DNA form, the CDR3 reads TGCGCCAGCAGTGAGGGACAGGGGACTGAAGCTTTCTTT.

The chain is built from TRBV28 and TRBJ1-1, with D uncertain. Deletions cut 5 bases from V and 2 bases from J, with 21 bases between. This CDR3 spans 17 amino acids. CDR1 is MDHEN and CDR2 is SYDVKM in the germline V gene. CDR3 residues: CASSPRSLRIRNTEAFF. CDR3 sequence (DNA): TGTGCCAGCAGTCCCCGCTCCCTTCGAATAAGAAACACTGAAGCTTTCTTT.

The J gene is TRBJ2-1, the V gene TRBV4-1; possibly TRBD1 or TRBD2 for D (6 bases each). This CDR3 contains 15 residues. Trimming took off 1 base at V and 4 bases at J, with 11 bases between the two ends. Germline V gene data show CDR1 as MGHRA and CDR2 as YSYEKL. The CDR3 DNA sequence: TGCGCCAGCAGCCAAGGTACGGGGGCTTACAATGAGCAGTTCTTC. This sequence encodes CASSQGTGAYNEQFF.

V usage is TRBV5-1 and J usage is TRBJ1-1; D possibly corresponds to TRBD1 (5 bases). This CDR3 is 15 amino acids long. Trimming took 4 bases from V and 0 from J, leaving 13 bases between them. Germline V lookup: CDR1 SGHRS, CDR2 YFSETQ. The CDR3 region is CASSRGSGLNTEAFF. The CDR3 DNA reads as TGCGCCAGCAGCCGGGGGTCCGGCTTGAACACTGAAGCTTTCTTT.

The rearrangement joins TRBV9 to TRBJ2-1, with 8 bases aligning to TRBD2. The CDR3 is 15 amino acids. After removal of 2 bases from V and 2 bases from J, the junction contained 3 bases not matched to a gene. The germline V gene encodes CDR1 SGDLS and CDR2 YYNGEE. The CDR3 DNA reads TGTGCCAGCAGCGTGACTAGCGAGCCCTACAATGAGCAGTTCTTC. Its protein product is CASSVTSEPYNEQFF. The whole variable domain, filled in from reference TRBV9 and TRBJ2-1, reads DSGVTQTPKHLITATGQRVTLRCSPRSGDLSVYWYQQSLDQGLQFLIQYYNGEERAKGNILERFSAQQFPDLHSELNLSSLELGDSALYFCASSVTSEPYNEQFFGPGTRLTVL.

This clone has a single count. CDR3 loop: CASSPGTGAEAFF. The CDR3 DNA reads TGTGCCAGCAGCCCCGGGACGGGCGCTGAAGCTTTCTTT. The rearrangement uses TRBV7-2 and TRBJ1-1, with a weak D call TRBD1 (5 bases). V gave up 5 bases and J gave up 6 bases, with 13 bases separating them. CDR3 size: 13 residues. Germline loops: CDR1 SGHTA, CDR2 FQGNSA.

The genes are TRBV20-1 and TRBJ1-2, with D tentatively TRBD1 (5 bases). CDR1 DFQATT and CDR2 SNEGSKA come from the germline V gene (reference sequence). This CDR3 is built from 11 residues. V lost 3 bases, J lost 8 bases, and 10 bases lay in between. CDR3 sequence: CSASGGLGYTF. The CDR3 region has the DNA TGCAGTGCTAGTGGGGGGTTGGGCTACACCTTC.

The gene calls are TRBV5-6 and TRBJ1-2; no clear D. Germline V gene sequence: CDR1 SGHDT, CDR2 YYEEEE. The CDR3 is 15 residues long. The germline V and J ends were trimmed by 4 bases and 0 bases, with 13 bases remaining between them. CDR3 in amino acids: CASSSSSGPNYGYTF. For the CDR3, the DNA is TGTGCCAGCAGCAGCTCATCAGGACCTAACTATGGCTACACCTTC.

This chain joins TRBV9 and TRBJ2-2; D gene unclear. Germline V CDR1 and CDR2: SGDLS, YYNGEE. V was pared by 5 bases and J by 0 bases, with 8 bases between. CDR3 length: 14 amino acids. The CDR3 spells CASSYLSNTGELFF. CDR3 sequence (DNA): TGTGCCAGCAGTTATTTGTCGAACACCGGGGAGCTGTTTTTT.

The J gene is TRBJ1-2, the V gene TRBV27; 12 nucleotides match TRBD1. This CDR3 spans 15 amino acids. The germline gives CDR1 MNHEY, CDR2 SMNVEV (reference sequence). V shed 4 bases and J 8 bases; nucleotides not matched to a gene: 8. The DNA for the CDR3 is TGTGCCAGCAGTTCGACCGGGACAGGGGGCATCGGCTACACCTTC. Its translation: CASSSTGTGGIGYTF.

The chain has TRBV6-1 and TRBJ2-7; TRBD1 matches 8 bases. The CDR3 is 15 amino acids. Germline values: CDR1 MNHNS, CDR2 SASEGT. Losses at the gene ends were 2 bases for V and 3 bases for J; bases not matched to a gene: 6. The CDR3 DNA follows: TGTGCCAGCAGTGAAAAGGCAGGGGGCATCTACGAGCAGTACTTC. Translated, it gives CASSEKAGGIYEQYF.

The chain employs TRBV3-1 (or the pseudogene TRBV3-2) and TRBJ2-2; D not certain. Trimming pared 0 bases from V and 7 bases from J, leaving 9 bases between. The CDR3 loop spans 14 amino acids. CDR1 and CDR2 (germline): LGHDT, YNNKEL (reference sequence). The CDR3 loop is CASSQDGRLGELFF. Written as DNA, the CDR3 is TGTGCCAGCAGCCAAGACGGCAGGCTCGGGGAGCTGTTTTTT.

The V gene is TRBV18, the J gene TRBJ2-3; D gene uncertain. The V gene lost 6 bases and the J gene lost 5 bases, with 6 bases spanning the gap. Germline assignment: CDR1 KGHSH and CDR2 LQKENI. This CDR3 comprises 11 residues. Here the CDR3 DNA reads TGTGCCAGCTCCCCGGGAGATACGCAGTATTTT. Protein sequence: CASSPGDTQYF. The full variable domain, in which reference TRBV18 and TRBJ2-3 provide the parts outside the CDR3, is NAGVMQNPRHLVRRRGQEARLRCSPMKGHSHVYWYRQLPEEGLKFMVYLQKENIIDESGMPKERFSAEFPKEGPSILRIQQVVRGDSAAYFCASSPGDTQYFGPGTRLTVL.